A selection of T cell receptor gamma chains follows, all from one sample in a study of Vδ1+ human thymocytes. TCRdb reanalysed the multiplex PCR reads with CATT. The sample lists about 27,000 gamma-chain clones, around 20% occurring once. The sequencing input was Vdelta1+ gamma-delta thymocytes from the thymus. These receptors all stem from a boy in the first two years of life who had congenital heart surgery. The CDR3 runs from the conserved cysteine through the conserved F or W. Size values are once, few and many counts, or a class for expanded clones, and some rows have none.

v_call	j_call	clone_size	cdr3_aa	cdr3_nt
TRGV4	TRGJ1/TRGJ2	few	CATWDGCRRDKKLF	TGTGCCACCTGGGATGGCTGTCGTAGGGATAAGAAACTCTTT
TRGV9	TRGJ1/TRGJ2	.	CALWPPEPTKKLF	TGTGCCTTGTGGCCTCCAGAACCTACTAAGAAACTCTTT
TRGV9	TRGJ1/TRGJ2	few	CALWEVRAKKLF	TGTGCCTTGTGGGAGGTTAGGGCCAAGAAACTCTTT
TRGV9	TRGJ1/TRGJ2	.	CALWDCGYKKLF	TGTGCCTTGTGGGATTGTGGTTATAAGAAACTCTTT
TRGV3	TRGJ1/TRGJ2	.	CATWDRPIYTNYYKKLF	TGTGCCACCTGGGACAGGCCGATTTATACGAATTATTATAAGAAACTCTTT
TRGV5	TRGJ1/TRGJ2	.	CATWDSLADYYKKLF	TGTGCCACCTGGGACAGTCTCGCGGATTATTATAAGAAACTCTTT
TRGV8	TRGJ1/TRGJ2	.	CATWDRPGNYYKKLF	TGTGCCACCTGGGATAGGCCGGGGAATTATTATAAGAAACTCTTT
TRGV9	TRGJ1/TRGJ2	.	CALWEAFCWKLF	TGTGCCTTGTGGGAGGCCTTTTGTTGGAAACTCTTT
TRGV9	TRGJ1/TRGJ2	.	CALWEVQKVKLF	TGTGCCTTGTGGGAGGTGCAAAAGGTGAAACTCTTT
TRGV3	TRGJ1/TRGJ2	.	CATWDRPKPNYYKKLF	TGTGCCACCTGGGACAGGCCAAAGCCTAATTATTATAAGAAACTCTTT
TRGV9	TRGJ1/TRGJ2	.	CALWEVGAKLF	TGTGCCTTGTGGGAGGTGGGTGCGAAACTCTTT
TRGV2	TRGJ1/TRGJ2	.	CATWDGPRVYYKKLF	TGTGCCACCTGGGACGGGCCTCGAGTTTATTATAAGAAACTCTTT
TRGV5	TRGJ1/TRGJ2	few	CATWDRPLYKKLF	TGTGCCACCTGGGACAGGCCTCTCTATAAGAAACTCTTT
TRGV9	TRGJ1/TRGJ2	few	CALWEVLQKLF	TGTGCCTTGTGGGAGGTGCTCCAGAAACTCTTT
TRGV9	TRGJ1/TRGJ2	few	CALWEVQFYYKKLF	TGTGCCTTGTGGGAGGTGCAATTTTATTATAAGAAACTCTTT
TRGV5	TRGJ1/TRGJ2	few	CATWDHKTKLF	TGTGCCACCTGGGACCACAAGACGAAACTCTTT
TRGV9	TRGJ1/TRGJ2	few	CALWTRPYYKKLF	TGTGCCTTGTGGACCAGGCCTTATTATAAGAAACTCTTT
TRGV2	TRGJ1/TRGJ2	.	CATWAEGYKKLF	TGTGCCACCTGGGCGGAGGGTTATAAGAAACTCTTT
TRGV2	TRGJ1/TRGJ2	.	CATWDGLLSYKKLF	TGTGCCACCTGGGACGGGCTCCTTTCTTATAAGAAACTCTTT
TRGV4	TRGJ1/TRGJ2	.	CATWEGGYKKLF	TGTGCCACCTGGGAGGGGGGTTATAAGAAACTCTTT
TRGV4	TRGJ1/TRGJ2	medium-sized	CATWDGPNYKKLF	TGTGCCACCTGGGATGGGCCGAATTATAAGAAACTCTTT
TRGV3	TRGJ1/TRGJ2	.	CATWDGYMRYKKLF	TGTGCCACCTGGGACGGATATATGCGATATAAGAAACTCTTT
TRGV9	TRGJ1/TRGJ2	.	CALWEVRGWDYYKKLF	TGTGCCTTGTGGGAGGTGCGGGGTTGGGATTATTATAAGAAACTCTTT
TRGV4	TRGJ1/TRGJ2	.	CATWDGPAGKLF	TGTGCCACCTGGGATGGGCCCGCGGGGAAACTCTTT
TRGV9	TRGJ1/TRGJ2	few	CALWEDWNYYKKLF	TGTGCCTTGTGGGAGGATTGGAATTATTATAAGAAACTCTTT
TRGV4	TRGJ1/TRGJ2	.	CATWDGGGDYKKLF	TGTGCCACCTGGGATGGGGGTGGGGATTATAAGAAACTCTTT
TRGV9	TRGJ1/TRGJ2	.	CALWVFHYKKLF	TGTGCCTTGTGGGTGTTCCATTATAAGAAACTCTTT
TRGV4	TRGJ1/TRGJ2	few	CATWDGRNYYKKLF	TGTGCCACCTGGGATGGGAGGAATTATTATAAGAAACTCTTT
TRGV3	TRGJP2	few	CATWDRLSRSSDWIKTF	TGTGCCACCTGGGACAGGCTGTCGCGGAGTAGTGATTGGATCAAGACGTTT
TRGV5	TRGJP2	.	CATWDIRWIKTF	TGTGCCACCTGGGACATTAGGTGGATCAAGACGTTT
TRGV9	TRGJP	few	CALWEVQSSELGKKIKVF	TGTGCCTTGTGGGAGGTGCAATCGTCAGAGTTGGGCAAAAAAATCAAGGTATTT
TRGV4	TRGJP1	few	CATWDERTGWFKIF	TGTGCCACCTGGGATGAGAGGACTGGTTGGTTCAAGATATTT
TRGV8	TRGJ1/TRGJ2	few	CATWDSWGKLF	TGTGCCACCTGGGATAGCTGGGGGAAACTCTTT
TRGV9	TRGJ1/TRGJ2	few	CALWEVRIGVRKKLF	TGTGCCTTGTGGGAGGTGAGGATAGGGGTCCGTAAGAAACTCTTT
TRGV5	TRGJ1/TRGJ2	.	CATWDRRYHYKKLF	TGTGCCACCTGGGACAGGCGGTATCATTATAAGAAACTCTTT
TRGV5	TRGJ1/TRGJ2	few	CATWDRSCYKKLF	TGTGCCACCTGGGACAGGTCTTGTTATAAGAAACTCTTT
TRGV9	TRGJ1/TRGJ2	medium-sized	CALWEGYKKLF	TGTGCCTTGTGGGAGGGGTATAAGAAACTCTTT
TRGV2	TRGJP2	.	CATWDQGGDWIKTF	TGTGCCACCTGGGACCAAGGGGGTGATTGGATCAAGACGTTT
TRGV2	TRGJ1/TRGJ2	few	CATWDGREAKKLF	TGTGCCACCTGGGACGGGAGGGAGGCGAAGAAACTCTTT